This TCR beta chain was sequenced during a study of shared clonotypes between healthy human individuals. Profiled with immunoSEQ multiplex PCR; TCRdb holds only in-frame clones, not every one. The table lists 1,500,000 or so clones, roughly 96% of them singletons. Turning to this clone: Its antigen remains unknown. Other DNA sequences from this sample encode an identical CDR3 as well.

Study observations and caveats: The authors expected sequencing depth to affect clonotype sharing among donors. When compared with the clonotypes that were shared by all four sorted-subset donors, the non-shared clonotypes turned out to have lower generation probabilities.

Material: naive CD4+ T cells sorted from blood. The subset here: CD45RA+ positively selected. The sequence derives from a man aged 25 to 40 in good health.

Here the CDR3 reads CASREGGEQYF. The CDR3 DNA reads as TGTGCCAGCAGAGAGGGAGGCGAGCAGTACTTC. The chain combines TRBV2 with TRBJ2-7, with D perhaps matching TRBD2 (6 bases). V was clipped by 6 bases and J by 6 bases, with 9 bases between them. CDR1 SNHLY and CDR2 FYNNEI come from the germline V gene. The CDR3 has 11 residues. The full variable domain, completed using reference TRBV2 and TRBJ2-7, is EPEVTQTPSHQVTQMGQEVILRCVPISNHLYFYWYRQILGQKVEFLVSFYNNEISEKSEIFDDQFSVERPDGSNFTLKIRSTKLEDSAMYFCASREGGEQYFGPGTRLTVT.